This T cell receptor beta chain was captured by sequencing in a study of T cells in Graves' hyperthyroidism and ophthalmopathy. Ten or more counts support this clonotype. TCR beta CDR3 regions were amplified from RNA transcripts. The HTBI primer set was used in a first-round RT-PCR of the TCR CDR3. TCRdb analysed the multiplex PCR reads with MiXCR anew, one entry per CDR3 protein. The repertoire holds some 460,000 distinct CDR3 sequences, with 15% to 19% as singletons. The source material was blood. This receptor was identified in a woman aged 18 to 35 with Graves' hyperthyroidism.

The CDR3 region has the DNA TGCAGTGCCCCGAAAAGGGTGCAGTACCGCAATCAGCCCCAGCATTTT. It codes for CSAPKRVQYRNQPQHF. The V gene is TRBV20-1, the J gene TRBJ1-5, with D unclear. Trimming pared 6 bases from V and 2 bases from J, leaving 20 bases between. There are 16 residues in the CDR3. Germline CDR1 is DFQATT and CDR2 is SNEGSKA (reference sequence).